The 7 T cell receptor beta chains reported below all come from one sample, sequenced in a study of blood T cell repertoires in COVID-19. The data were produced by immunoSEQ multiplex PCR, yet TCRdb's version contains in-frame clones alone and is incomplete. Counted here are over 35,000 clones, around nine tenths occurring once; the ten biggest clones make up 8%. Sequencing input: peripheral blood. Receptors were obtained from a man aged 50 or older with acute or convalescent COVID-19.

This chain joins TRBV5-1 and TRBJ2-1, with D possibly being TRBD1 (6 bases). V lost 0 bases to trimming and J lost 5 bases, with 12 bases between them. CDR3 length: 15 residues. The V gene's germline CDR1 is SGHRS and CDR2 YFSETQ. The CDR3 loop reads CASSLAGQPDNEQFF. The CDR3 DNA sequence: TGCGCCAGCAGCTTGGCCGGACAGCCGGACAATGAGCAGTTCTTC.

The chain uses TRBV2 and TRBJ2-7; 11 bases match TRBD2. The germline V gene encodes CDR1 SNHLY and CDR2 FYNNEI. V gave up 5 bases and J gave up 4 bases; unmatched junction bases: 4. CDR3 size: 14 residues. CDR3 coding DNA: TGTGCCAGCAGTTGGGGGACTAGCGGATACGAGCAGTACTTC. It codes for CASSWGTSGYEQYF.

The chain recombines TRBV18 with TRBJ1-4, with a weak D call TRBD1 (5 bases). This CDR3 is 14 amino acids long. Germline V CDR1 and CDR2: KGHSH, LQKENI. Trimming removed 3 bases from V and 8 bases from J, with 13 bases in between. The CDR3 loop is CASSPEHRGEKLFF. DNA for the CDR3: TGTGCCAGCTCACCGGAACACCGGGGGGAAAAACTGTTTTTT.

The chain links TRBV14 to TRBJ2-1; D is unresolved. The germline V gene encodes CDR1 SGHDN and CDR2 FVKESK. V lost 3 bases to trimming and J lost 2 bases, with 11 bases between them. The CDR3 covers 15 residues. The CDR3 spells CASSHETETYNEQFF. The CDR3, as DNA: TGTGCCAGCAGCCACGAAACAGAGACCTACAATGAGCAGTTCTTC.

This clone was detected only a few times. V is TRBV11-2 and J is TRBJ2-2, with D unclear. Trimming took off 2 bases at V and 7 bases at J, with 5 bases between the two ends. The CDR3 totals 12 residues. The germline CDR1 and CDR2 sequences are SGHAT and FQNNGV. CDR3 in DNA: TGTGCCAGCAGCTTATCGGGCGGGGAGCTGTTTTTT. Translated, it gives CASSLSGGELFF. Complete variable domain (other parts from reference TRBV11-2 and TRBJ2-2): EAGVAQSPRYKIIEKRQSVAFWCNPISGHATLYWYQQILGQGPKLLIQFQNNGVVDDSQLPKDRFSAERLKGVDSTLKIQPAKLEDSAVYLCASSLSGGELFFGEGSRLTVL.

The chain is built from TRBV5-1 and TRBJ1-1; TRBD1 matches at 9 bases. V was pared by 4 bases and J by 4 bases, with 8 bases of the junction left unmatched. Germline V lookup: CDR1 SGHRS, CDR2 YFSETQ. CDR3 length: 15 residues. CDR3 nucleotides: TGCGCCAGCAGCCCCGGGACAGGGTCCGCCACTGAAGCTTTCTTT. It yields the protein CASSPGTGSATEAFF.

The chain is built from TRBV5-6 and TRBJ1-5; the D is unclear. V gave up 2 bases and J gave up 2 bases, with 8 bases separating them. CDR1 and CDR2 (germline): SGHDT, YYEEEE. The CDR3 covers 14 residues. CDR3 sequence: CASSFTRGNQPQHF. CDR3 in DNA: TGTGCCAGCAGCTTTACGCGGGGCAATCAGCCCCAGCATTTT.